Included here is one T cell receptor beta chain sequence, with context. It has no known antigen specificity. Base qualities are not provided; no much larger clone lies one nucleotide away. This record comes from a study of OX40 agonist ivuxolimab in advanced cancers. Some background on the complete study: Ivuxolimab was an agonistic, fully human IgG2 monoclonal antibody directed against OX40 (CD134), a costimulatory receptor. Intravenous ivuxolimab was administered to patients every 2 weeks at six dose levels: 0.01, 0.1, 0.3, 1.5, 3 and 10 mg/kg. Of the roughly 50 dose-escalation patients, hepatocellular carcinoma was present in about 20, melanoma in approximately 15, renal cell carcinoma in 9 and head and neck cancer in 9. A male proportion of around 83% and a mean age of 60 years, ranging from roughly 23 to 79, were recorded for the dose-escalation cohort. Patients were allowed to have had prior anti-PD-1, anti-PD-L1 or anti-CTLA-4 therapy, and around two fifths of the dose-escalation patients had been treated with checkpoint inhibitors. Partial responses were achieved by three dose-escalation patients, of whom one had hepatocellular carcinoma and two had cutaneous melanoma. Peripheral TCRbeta sequencing aimed to test whether ivuxolimab altered TCR sequence diversity and caused clonal T-cell expansion. The monotherapy dose-escalation portion (N ≈ 57 patients) of the phase I ivuxolimab trial is reported in the paper.

Patients with a history of autoimmune disease or receiving systemic immunosuppression were excluded from the trial. Peripheral blood for TCR sequencing was drawn from every dose cohort at baseline, at cycle 4 day 1 and at cycle 7 day 1. The samples were drawn from a first-in-human, open-label, multicenter phase I dose-escalation trial of ivuxolimab. The trial enrolled adults with locally advanced or metastatic head and neck squamous cell, hepatocellular, melanoma or renal cell carcinoma. Before TCR sequencing, CD4+ and CD8+ T cells were separately sorted from peripheral blood. The paper's findings and limits, for the study overall: Low levels of normalized T-cell clonal expansion were also seen in some patients who did not respond. After ivuxolimab, CD8+ T cells had more expanded clones than CD4+ T cells on average. The antigen specificity of the clonally expanded peripheral T cells was not determined. In the 0.1-3.0 mg/kg groups, partial responders had among the lowest normalized peripheral clonal expansion, particularly in CD8+ T cells. Clonal expansion of both CD4+ and CD8+ blood T cells was observed from baseline to week 6 at doses 0.1 to 3.0 mg/kg.

To sequence the TCRbeta CDR3 region, genomic DNA was isolated from the sorted cells. The immunoSEQ Assay was used for sequencing of TCRbeta CDR3 regions. Sourced from immuneACCESS, this table was stored by TCRdb with only in-frame sequences that have V and J called. A share of the clones is absent; for the studies checked, an unresolved V gene accounts for under half, and the remainder has no known explanation. This sample comprises tens of thousands of clones, more than 75% of them detected only once. The top ten clonotypes cover approximately 5.1% of the sample. CDR1 and CDR2 (LNHDA, SQIVND) derive from the germline V gene (reference sequence). The germline ends are 15 bases apart after V is trimmed by 6 bases and J by 6 bases. Including the terminal cysteine and phenylalanine, the CDR3 comprises 14 residues. Just CDR3 DNA is preserved here, 42 bases in frame from base 1.

Sequencing used CD4+ or CD8+ T cells sorted from blood, obtained in a trial of the OX40 agonist ivuxolimab. The chain joins TRBV19 to TRBJ1-5, and perhaps TRBD1 as D gene, on 5 matching bases. The TCR originated in an adult with an advanced solid tumor such as melanoma, head and neck, liver or kidney cancer. The DNA sequence reads TGTGCCAGTAGATATATGTCTGGGGGTCAGCCCCAGCATTTT. Its protein reads: CASRYMSGGQPQHF.